The next 12 T cell receptor beta chains were all read from a single sample in a study of T-cell reconstitution after alpha-beta-depleted transplantation in children. Unique molecular identifiers were used to barcode this TCRbeta library. Each CDR3 protein gets one entry after TCRdb re-called the PCR reads with MiXCR. The repertoire holds about 260,000 distinct CDR3 sequences, with 7.5% to 9.5% as singletons. The sample in question was PBMCs, mostly from graft donor cells, obtained 180 days after TCRalphabeta/CD19-depleted stem cell transplant. These receptor sequences come from a male patient younger than 18 who had a stem cell transplant for acute lymphoblastic leukemia, so the T cells may come from the graft donor.

This clonotype was seen ten or more times. The chain uses TRBV20-1 and TRBJ2-3, with no clear D. CDR1 and CDR2 (germline): DFQATT, SNEGSKA (reference sequence). The ends were cut back, 4 bases at V and 2 bases at J, with 7 bases in the middle. This CDR3 comprises 12 residues. The CDR3 is CSATTFTDTQYF. The CDR3 DNA reads as TGCAGTGCTACTACCTTCACAGATACGCAGTATTTT.

This clonotype occurred many times. The chain recombines TRBV27 with TRBJ1-4; the match to TRBD1 covers 7 bases. CDR1 and CDR2 (germline): MNHEY, SMNVEV (reference sequence). There are 14 residues in the CDR3. V lost 6 bases, J lost 5 bases, and 6 bases stayed unmatched. CDR3 region: CASRRDRVNEKLFF. The CDR3 nucleotides are TGTGCCAGCAGACGGGACAGAGTCAATGAAAAACTGTTTTTT. Full variable domain (rest looked up from reference TRBV27 and TRBJ1-4): EAQVTQNPRYLITVTGKKLTVTCSQNMNHEYMSWYRQDPGLGLRQIYYSMNVEVTDKGDVPEGYKVSRKEKRNFPLILESPSPNQTSLYFCASRRDRVNEKLFFGSGTQLSVL.

This clonotype was counted at least ten times. This chain connects TRBV3-1 to TRBJ2-3; 9 bases align to TRBD1. The CDR3 runs to 20 residues. V lost 5 bases and J lost 5; bases outside the gene matches: 23. Per germline, CDR1 LGHDT and CDR2 YNNKEL (reference sequence). The CDR3 protein is CASSTRDRVRPITTVDTQYF. The DNA for the CDR3 is TGTGCCAGCAGCACTCGGGACAGGGTCAGGCCAATAACCACGGTAGATACGCAGTATTTT.

This clonotype was observed at least ten times. The chain links TRBV20-1 to TRBJ2-3; 11 nucleotides line up with TRBD2. V lost 3 bases to trimming and J lost 6 bases; unmatched junction nucleotides: 8. Germline V CDR1 and CDR2: DFQATT, SNEGSKA (reference sequence). There are 15 residues in the CDR3. CDR3 protein: CSASGVAGGWDTQYF. The CDR3 bases are TGCAGTGCTAGCGGAGTAGCGGGGGGGTGGGATACGCAGTATTTT.

This clonotype was counted only a few times. The V gene is TRBV4-2, the J gene TRBJ2-2; 11 nucleotides match TRBD2. The germline gives CDR1 LGHNA, CDR2 YNFKEQ. The junction had 6 bases not matched to a gene; V was cut back by 0 bases and J by 6 bases. CDR3 length: 17 residues. The CDR3 region is CASSQEIAGGPPGELFF. For the CDR3, the DNA is TGTGCCAGCAGCCAAGAAATAGCGGGGGGGCCCCCCGGGGAGCTGTTTTTT.

This clonotype appeared many times. The chain is built from TRBV10-3 and TRBJ2-7, with 10 bases lining up with TRBD1. Germline V gives CDR1 ENHRY, CDR2 SYGVKD. V shed 6 bases and J 1 base; nucleotides not matched to a gene: 6. This CDR3 is 15 amino acids long. The DNA of the CDR3 is TGTGCCATCAGAGGGGACAGGGGCCCTTCCTACGAGCAGTACTTC. Protein sequence: CAIRGDRGPSYEQYF.

This clonotype occurred many times. The rearrangement uses TRBV3-1 and TRBJ2-1; 14 positions agree with TRBD2. Germline lookup yields CDR1 LGHDT and CDR2 YNNKEL (reference sequence). V shed 4 bases and J 7 bases; nucleotides not matched to a gene: 3. The CDR3 has 15 amino acids. CDR3 bases: TGTGCCAGCAGCCTCGGACTAGCGGGAGGAAATGAGCAGTTCTTC. This translates into CASSLGLAGGNEQFF.

This clonotype was recorded many times. The chain has TRBV18 and TRBJ2-5; D is ambiguous. The V gene lost 2 bases and the J gene lost 2 bases, with 18 bases spanning the gap. The CDR3 has 17 amino acids. Germline V CDR1 and CDR2: KGHSH, LQKENI. The CDR3 loop is CASSPSRTFDGQETQYF. CDR3 in DNA: TGTGCCAGCTCACCATCCAGGACCTTCGACGGACAAGAGACCCAGTACTTC.

This clonotype was counted many times. The chain carries TRBV5-1 and TRBJ2-3; TRBD1 aligns across 7 bases. The CDR3 sequence is 14 residues long. After removal of 0 bases from V and 5 bases from J, the junction contained 3 bases not matched to a gene. Germline V gives CDR1 SGHRS, CDR2 YFSETQ. Written as DNA, the CDR3 is TGCGCCAGCAGCTTGGGGGACAGAAGAGATACGCAGTATTTT. This encodes CASSLGDRRDTQYF.

Ten or more counts support this clonotype. The chain uses TRBV7-2 and TRBJ1-5; D remains unclear. This CDR3 spans 13 amino acids. The germline gives CDR1 SGHTA, CDR2 FQGNSA. The V and J ends lost 2 bases and 9 bases respectively, with 11 bases between them. The DNA for the CDR3 is TGTGCCAGCAGCTTATACCGGGAGCGGCCCCAGCATTTT. The encoded protein is CASSLYRERPQHF.

This clonotype was seen repeatedly, ten times or more. The V call is TRBV5-1, the J call TRBJ2-7, with D possibly TRBD1 on 6 matching bases. Germline CDR1 SGHRS, CDR2 YFSETQ. V lost 3 bases and J 3 bases, leaving 10 bases between the germline ends. The CDR3 runs to 13 residues. The CDR3 nucleotides are TGCGCCAGCAGCTCACGGGACAACTACGAGCAGTACTTC. Translating gives CASSSRDNYEQYF.

There are many counts of this clonotype. The chain couples TRBV4-1 to TRBJ1-1; TRBD1 matches 7 bases. CDR3 size: 16 residues. With V trimmed by 1 base and J by 4 bases, 9 bases remained unmatched. Germline V gene data show CDR1 as MGHRA and CDR2 as YSYEKL. DNA of the CDR3: TGCGCCAGCAGCCAAGTCTCCGACAGGGCCATCACTGAAGCTTTCTTT. Its translation is CASSQVSDRAITEAFF.